One TCR beta chain is described in this entry. Its antigen is unknown. The record originates from a study of shared clonotypes between healthy human individuals. Regarding the study as a whole: Clonotype sharing across donors was expected to vary with sequencing depth. The diversity represented, both genetic and in exposure history, was limited by few donors.

V was pared by 2 bases and J by 5 bases, with 15 bases between. Germline lookup yields CDR1 SGHTA and CDR2 FQGTGA. This CDR3 has 15 amino acids. TCRdb keeps only in-frame clones here, not all; method: immunoSEQ multiplex PCR. The table shows approximately 1.5 million clones, with approximately 98.5% occurring only once. Material for sequencing was naive CD4+ T cells sorted from blood. Subset: CD45RA+ positively selected. The V gene is TRBV7-3, the J gene TRBJ2-5; D possibly corresponds to TRBD1 (6 bases). The TCR was taken from a man aged 30 to 39 in good health. The CDR3 loop is CASSLGQGLRETQYF. The CDR3 coding sequence is TGTGCCAGCAGCTTAGGTCAGGGGCTGAGGGAGACCCAGTACTTC.